One and the same sample provided the 32 T cell receptor beta chains below, sequenced in a study of blood T cells in healthy people across ages. Next came a second PCR, run for about 6 to 12 cycles, which used a sample-barcoded 5' primer along with a J-beta primer mix. MiXCR was run by TCRdb on the 5' RACE reads, yielding one entry per CDR3 protein. The sample holds over a million distinct CDR3 sequences; roughly 43% are singletons and the top ten take under 5%. The sample consisted of blood. Receptors originate from a woman aged 18-29 years in good health.

This clonotype was observed a few times. The gene calls are TRBV20-1 and TRBJ2-3; maybe TRBD1 (5 bases). With 6 bases removed from V and 3 bases from J, the gap between germline ends came to 16 bases. The CDR3 contains 14 residues. Germline V gives CDR1 DFQATT, CDR2 SNEGSKA (reference sequence). The CDR3 spells CSAPWGSNTDTQYF. The CDR3 nucleotides read TGCAGTGCCCCTTGGGGCTCTAATACAGATACGCAGTATTTT.

This clonotype turned up a few times. The rearrangement joins TRBV5-1 to TRBJ2-3; possible D gene TRBD1, 5 bases. The germline gives CDR1 SGHRS, CDR2 YFSETQ. The CDR3 spans 15 residues. Trimming stripped 4 bases from V and 6 bases from J, with 18 bases between. In DNA form, the CDR3 reads TGCGCCAGCAGCCGAAACAGGCCCCCCGGGGATACGCAGTATTTT. Residues: CASSRNRPPGDTQYF.

This rearrangement joins TRBV29-1 to TRBJ2-1; TRBD2 might be the D (6 bases). The CDR3 runs to 14 residues. V lost 8 bases and J 3 bases, leaving 17 bases between the germline ends. From germline, CDR1 is SQVTM and CDR2 ANQGSEA. CDR3 protein: CSSIAGGGYNEQFF. For the CDR3, the DNA is TGCAGCTCTATAGCCGGGGGTGGCTACAATGAGCAGTTCTTC.

The gene calls are TRBV6-5 and TRBJ1-5, with no clear D. V lost 0 bases and J lost 2, with 11 bases in between. The germline V gene has CDR1 MNHEY and CDR2 SVGAGI. The CDR3 consists of 16 residues. CDR3: CASSYSGARGNQPQHF. CDR3 nucleotides: TGTGCCAGCAGTTACTCTGGCGCCCGAGGCAATCAGCCCCAGCATTTT.

The genes are TRBV24-1 and TRBJ1-5; a weak D match, TRBD1 (6 bases). Trimming removed 7 bases from V and 5 bases from J, with 11 bases in between. Germline lookup yields CDR1 KGHDR and CDR2 SFDVKD. The CDR3 extends over 13 amino acids. Written as DNA, the CDR3 is TGTGCCACCAGCCGGGGGCCGTATCAGCCCCAGCATTTT. It translates to CATSRGPYQPQHF.

A few counts support this clonotype. This rearrangement joins TRBV20-1 to TRBJ1-2; no definite D call. Trimming cost V 0 bases and J 4 bases, with 12 bases left between them. The germline CDR1 and CDR2 sequences are DFQATT and SNEGSKA (reference sequence). CDR3 length equals 14 residues. CDR3 DNA sequence: TGCAGTGCTAGAGATATCCGGGCGGGCTATGGCTACACCTTC. Translation: CSARDIRAGYGYTF.

This chain joins TRBV4-2 and TRBJ2-1; D ambiguous. Germline V gene sequence: CDR1 LGHNA, CDR2 YNFKEQ. This CDR3 has 13 amino acids. The V gene lost 3 bases and the J gene lost 8 bases, with 11 bases spanning the gap. CDR3 DNA sequence: TGTGCCAGCAGCCATTATTCTGCCGATGAGCAGTTCTTC. Protein: CASSHYSADEQFF.

The chain carries TRBV6-2 or TRBV6-3 and TRBJ1-1, with 7 bases that match TRBD1. CDR1 MNHEY and CDR2 SVGEGT come from the germline V gene. This CDR3 is 15 amino acids long. The ends lost 5 bases at V and 5 bases at J; junction bases unmatched: 11. DNA for the CDR3: TGTGCCAGCAGTCCCCCGACAGGGAGGGGGACTGAAGCTTTCTTT. Protein product: CASSPPTGRGTEAFF.

J is TRBJ2-7 and V is TRBV6-2 or TRBV6-3; 10 nucleotides line up with TRBD2. J lost 3 bases, V lost 4 bases, and 12 bases had no gene match. The CDR3 runs 17 residues. From germline, CDR1 is MNHEY and CDR2 SVGEGT. CDR3 in DNA: TGTGCCAGCAGTTTCCTGAGTGAACTAGCGGGAATCTACGAGCAGTACTTC. Its translation: CASSFLSELAGIYEQYF.

The rearrangement uses TRBV7-2 and TRBJ2-1; no clear D. Trimming removed 5 bases from V and 4 bases from J, with 15 bases in between. From germline, CDR1 is SGHTA and CDR2 FQGNSA. This CDR3 contains 15 residues. The CDR3 reads CASSQPRTIYNEQFF. The CDR3 nucleotides are TGTGCCAGCAGCCAACCCCGGACGATTTACAATGAGCAGTTCTTC. Together with reference TRBV7-2 and TRBJ2-1, the CDR3 gives the full variable domain: GAGVSQSPSNKVTEKGKDVELRCDPISGHTALYWYRQSLGQGLEFLIYFQGNSAPDKSGLPSDRFSAERTGGSVSTLTIQRTQQEDSAVYLCASSQPRTIYNEQFFGPGTRLTVL.

The V call is TRBV6-2 or TRBV6-3, the J call TRBJ2-5; the D is unclear. Germline loops: CDR1 MNHEY, CDR2 SVGEGT. The CDR3 has 12 amino acids. V lost 6 bases and J lost 3, with 8 bases in between. The CDR3 region is CASSYVEETQYF. Written as DNA, the CDR3 is TGTGCCAGCAGCTATGTCGAAGAGACCCAGTACTTC.

This clonotype was counted a few times. The chain combines TRBV25-1 with TRBJ2-2; possible D gene TRBD1, 6 bases. The length of the CDR3 is 14 residues. In germline, CDR1 is MGHDK, CDR2 SYGVNS. V was clipped by 9 bases and J by 0 bases, with 11 bases between them. The DNA for the CDR3 is TGTGCCAGGTGGGGGCGGGCGAACACCGGGGAGCTGTTTTTT. Translation: CARWGRANTGELFF.

This clonotype was detected once. A junction end diverges from the germline sequence, so it may reflect a read error. The rearrangement uses TRBV7-2 and TRBJ2-3; TRBD2 is a possible D gene (5 bases). The CDR3 sequence is 14 residues long. Looked up from germline, CDR1 is SGHTA and CDR2 is FQGNSA. CDR3 protein: CASSFQRSTHTQYF. CDR3 bases: TGTGCCAGCAGCTTTCAGCGGTCCACACATACGCAGTATTTT.

In its sample, this clonotype was seen a few times. The V gene is TRBV5-5, the J gene TRBJ2-5; TRBD2 matches at 9 bases. Trimming cost V 0 bases and J 4 bases; bases outside gene matches: 7. The CDR3 runs 16 residues. The germline gives CDR1 SGHKS, CDR2 YYEKEE (reference sequence). The CDR3 bases are TGTGCCAGCAGCTTGGTGATAGCGGGAGTTACAGAGACCCAGTACTTC. Translated: CASSLVIAGVTETQYF.

The V gene is TRBV13, the J gene TRBJ1-2, with D possibly being TRBD1 (5 bases). Trimming pared 0 bases from V and 8 bases from J, leaving 13 bases between. The CDR3 has 14 amino acids. From germline, CDR1 is PRHDT and CDR2 FYEKMQ (reference sequence). The CDR3 sequence is CASSLGGWGYGYTF. The CDR3 coding sequence is TGTGCCAGCAGCTTAGGAGGCTGGGGGTACGGCTACACCTTC.

This chain uses TRBV20-1 with TRBJ1-1; D perhaps matches TRBD1 (6 bases). CDR1 and CDR2 from the germline V gene are DFQATT and SNEGSKA (reference sequence). Trimming took off 3 bases at V and 0 bases at J, with 20 bases between the two ends. This CDR3 is built from 17 residues. CDR3 region: CSASRWGATSMNTEAFF. The CDR3 region has the DNA TGCAGTGCTAGCCGGTGGGGGGCTACATCAATGAACACTGAAGCTTTCTTT.

The chain recombines TRBV28 with TRBJ2-3; possibly TRBD1 or TRBD2 for D (5 bases each). The V gene lost 6 bases and the J gene lost 1 base, with 14 bases spanning the gap. The CDR3 has 15 amino acids. The germline gives CDR1 MDHEN, CDR2 SYDVKM. CDR3 sequence: CASRPGTGRTDTQYF. The CDR3 DNA sequence: TGTGCCAGCAGACCAGGGACGGGACGCACAGATACGCAGTATTTT. The whole variable domain, filled in from reference TRBV28 and TRBJ2-3, reads DVKVTQSSRYLVKRTGEKVFLECVQDMDHENMFWYRQDPGLGLRLIYFSYDVKMKEKGDIPEGYSVSREKKERFSLILESASTNQTSMYLCASRPGTGRTDTQYFGPGTRLTVL.

The rearrangement links TRBV21-1 to TRBJ1-2; the D segment call TRBD1 is taken from the table without a DNA check. TRBV21-1 is deemed a pseudogene. The CDR3 is 19 residues long. CDR3 sequence (DNA): TGTGCCAGCAGCATCTATTTGATCCGGGACAGGGGAACTAGCTATGGCTACACCTTC. This codes for CASSIYLIRDRGTSYGYTF.

This chain joins TRBV5-1 and TRBJ2-7; perhaps TRBD2 as D (6 bases). Looked up from germline, CDR1 is SGHRS and CDR2 is YFSETQ. Trimming took off 5 bases at V and 4 bases at J, with 22 bases between the two ends. The CDR3 is made up of 16 amino acids. The CDR3 DNA reads as TGCGCCAGCAGGCGGGATATTCGGGATTACTCATACGAGCAGTACTTC. Amino acid sequence: CASRRDIRDYSYEQYF.

The chain links TRBV30 to TRBJ2-1, with D possibly matching TRBD2 (7 bases). Near its end, the DNA agrees better with TRBJ2-7, so the J call may be wrong. In germline, CDR1 is GTSNPN, CDR2 SVGIG (reference sequence). The CDR3 length is 15 residues. CDR3 nucleotides: TGTGCCTGGAGTGTACGCGGGGGCCCCTACAATGAGCAGTACTTC. Residues: CAWSVRGGPYNEQYF.

This clonotype showed up just a few times. The chain combines TRBV9 with TRBJ2-3, with D possibly matching TRBD1 (6 bases). This CDR3 has 15 residues. The germline V gene has CDR1 SGDLS and CDR2 YYNGEE. V was cut by 3 bases and J by 2 bases, with 13 bases left in between. The CDR3 nucleotides are TGTGCCAGCAGCGGAAACAGGGACCCCACAGATACGCAGTATTTT. Its translation is CASSGNRDPTDTQYF.

Only a few counts were recorded for this clonotype. The chain recombines TRBV7-9 with TRBJ1-2; D is possibly TRBD1 (5 bases). Germline V CDR1 and CDR2: SEHNR, FQNEAQ (reference sequence). CDR3 length: 16 residues. Trimming left V 0 bases short and J 4 bases short, with 15 bases between. The CDR3 spells CASSLALGALGYGYTF. CDR3 nucleotide sequence: TGTGCCAGCAGCTTAGCGCTCGGGGCCTTAGGCTATGGCTACACCTTC.

This chain uses TRBV5-6 with TRBJ2-7; D possibly corresponds to TRBD2 (5 bases). Trimming shortened V by 2 bases and J by 7 bases, and 16 bases separated the two germline ends. The V gene's germline CDR1 is SGHDT and CDR2 YYEEEE. This CDR3 is 14 amino acids long. CDR3: CASSFGGRSNEQYF. In nucleotides, the CDR3 is TGTGCCAGCAGCTTCGGTGGGAGATCGAATGAGCAGTACTTC.

The rearrangement joins TRBV7-2 to TRBJ1-4, with D perhaps matching TRBD1 (5 bases). In germline, CDR1 is SGHTA, CDR2 FQGNSA. V was pared by 2 bases and J by 8 bases, with 12 bases between. The CDR3 consists of 14 residues. The DNA for the CDR3 is TGTGCCAGCAGCTTAAGTGGGGGGTCGGAAAAACTGTTTTTT. This encodes CASSLSGGSEKLFF. Based on the CDR3 plus reference TRBV7-2 and TRBJ1-4, the full variable domain is GAGVSQSPSNKVTEKGKDVELRCDPISGHTALYWYRQSLGQGLEFLIYFQGNSAPDKSGLPSDRFSAERTGGSVSTLTIQRTQQEDSAVYLCASSLSGGSEKLFFGSGTQLSVL.

The V call is TRBV23-1, the J call TRBJ1-5; D remains unclear. TRBV23-1 is assigned to the ORF class and has an uncertain function. The V and J ends lost 1 base and 4 bases respectively, with 14 bases between them. The CDR3 spans 16 residues. The CDR3 region has the DNA TGCGCCAGCAGTCAATTTGTTGGACGGTTGAATCAGCCCCAGCATTTT. This codes for CASSQFVGRLNQPQHF.

The chain employs TRBV27 and TRBJ1-4, with 9 bases that match TRBD1. V shed 6 bases and J 7 bases; nucleotides not matched to a gene: 9. The CDR3 has 15 amino acids. In germline, CDR1 is MNHEY, CDR2 SMNVEV (reference sequence). The CDR3 loop reads CASRSPGQGFEKLFF. CDR3 coding DNA: TGTGCCAGCAGATCCCCGGGACAGGGCTTTGAAAAACTGTTTTTT.

This clonotype turned up a few times. The V and J genes are TRBV4-1 and TRBJ2-1; maybe TRBD2 (6 bases). TRBJ2-7 explains the end of the DNA better; the J call may be wrong. Germline lookup yields CDR1 MGHRA and CDR2 YSYEKL. The CDR3 consists of 16 residues. The CDR3 bases are TGCGCCAGCAGCCAAGATTGGCGGGACTCCTACAATGAGCAGTACTTC. Translation gives CASSQDWRDSYNEQYF.

This clonotype was observed a handful of times. This chain uses TRBV29-1 with TRBJ2-7; D is unclear. The V gene lost 6 bases and the J gene lost 3 bases, with 12 bases spanning the gap. Germline CDR1 and CDR2: SQVTM and ANQGSEA. The CDR3 sequence is 12 residues long. The DNA of the CDR3 is TGCAGCGTAGAATCGGACCTCTACGAGCAGTACTTC. It is translated as CSVESDLYEQYF.

This chain links TRBV28 with TRBJ1-5; 7 nucleotides line up with TRBD1. J lost 0 bases, V lost 8 bases, and 7 bases had no gene match. The CDR3 runs to 15 residues. Germline V CDR1 and CDR2: MDHEN, SYDVKM. The CDR3 region has the DNA TGTGCCAGCGGGGGGACAGCCTATAGCAATCAGCCCCAGCATTTT. Its protein is CASGGTAYSNQPQHF.

In its sample, this clonotype was seen a few times. The chain has TRBV7-9 and TRBJ2-1; the D is unclear. Germline V gives CDR1 SEHNR, CDR2 FQNEAQ (reference sequence). Trimming cost V 1 base and J 5 bases, with 9 bases left between them. The length of the CDR3 is 14 residues. CDR3 sequence reads: CASSLERRNNEQFF. The CDR3 region has the DNA TGTGCCAGCAGCTTAGAACGGCGTAACAATGAGCAGTTCTTC.

V usage is TRBV5-1 and J usage is TRBJ1-1; D unclear. Looked up from germline, CDR1 is SGHRS and CDR2 is YFSETQ. There are 14 residues in the CDR3. V was pared by 2 bases and J by 1 base, with 9 bases between. CDR3 in amino acids: CASSFIEQNTEAFF. CDR3 bases: TGCGCCAGCAGCTTTATCGAACAGAACACTGAAGCTTTCTTT. Together with reference TRBV5-1 and TRBJ1-1, the CDR3 gives the full variable domain: KAGVTQTPRYLIKTRGQQVTLSCSPISGHRSVSWYQQTPGQGLQFLFEYFSETQRNKGNFPGRFSGRQFSNSRSEMNVSTLELGDSALYLCASSFIEQNTEAFFGQGTRLTVV.

The chain is built from TRBV6-2 or TRBV6-3 and TRBJ2-7, with 10 bases identical to TRBD2. There are 14 residues in the CDR3. From germline, CDR1 is MNHEY and CDR2 SVGEGT. The V and J ends lost 6 bases and 2 bases, in that order; junction bases with no gene match: 4. DNA of the CDR3: TGTGCCAGCAGCACTAGCGGGATGCCCTACGAGCAGTACTTC. It encodes CASSTSGMPYEQYF.